Each of the 10 T cell receptor beta chains below was sequenced from the same sample in a study of cytomegalovirus exposure and HLA in healthy donors. 60 Vbeta and 13 Jbeta primers were used in PCR. The protocol was immunoSEQ multiplex PCR, while the TCRdb copy is restricted to in-frame clones and leaves out a portion. The sample includes 75,000 to 85,000 clones. Input material: PBMCs. These receptors originate from a man aged 18 to 29 in good health and CMV-seropositive.

J is TRBJ1-1 and V is TRBV28, with D maybe TRBD1 (6 bases). The CDR3 sequence is 13 residues long. V lost 5 bases and J 5 bases, leaving 12 bases between the germline ends. Looked up from germline, CDR1 is MDHEN and CDR2 is SYDVKM. This chain's CDR3 is CASSRQARTEAFF. The CDR3 nucleotides read TGTGCCAGCAGTCGACAGGCTAGGACTGAAGCTTTCTTT.

The chain links TRBV18 to TRBJ2-3, with D possibly being TRBD2 (6 bases). The V gene's germline CDR1 is KGHSH and CDR2 LQKENI. The length of the CDR3 is 16 residues. V was pared by 6 bases and J by 4 bases, with 20 bases between. DNA for the CDR3: TGTGCCAGCTCGTCCCGGGGGACCTCCCGGGCAGATACGCAGTATTTT. Translated: CASSSRGTSRADTQYF.

The chain uses TRBV2 and TRBJ1-2; D perhaps matches TRBD1 (5 bases). Germline CDR1 and CDR2: SNHLY and FYNNEI. The CDR3 extends over 13 amino acids. V gave up 1 base and J gave up 8 bases, with 11 bases separating them. In DNA, the CDR3 is TGTGCCAGCAGTGAAGGGATCGGGGGAGGCTACACCTTC. Its protein product is CASSEGIGGGYTF.

The rearrangement uses TRBV9 and TRBJ2-5; D possibly corresponds to TRBD1 (5 bases). The CDR3 is made up of 13 amino acids. CDR1 and CDR2 (germline): SGDLS, YYNGEE. The V and J ends lost 2 bases and 7 bases respectively, with 12 bases between them. CDR3 nucleotide sequence: TGTGCCAGCAGCGTCGTAGGGGCAGGGACCCAGTACTTC. This translates into CASSVVGAGTQYF.

This sequence joins TRBV9 and TRBJ2-3; D might be TRBD1 (6 bases). V dropped 3 bases and J dropped 0 bases, with 14 bases sitting between them. This CDR3 has 16 residues. Per the germline V gene, CDR1 is SGDLS and CDR2 is YYNGEE. CDR3 nucleotide sequence: TGTGCCAGCAGCGGACGGACAGACCCCAGCACAGATACGCAGTATTTT. Its translation is CASSGRTDPSTDTQYF.

The chain couples TRBV6-5 to TRBJ1-1; TRBD1 matches 10 bases. Germline V gene lookup returns CDR1 MNHEY and CDR2 SVGAGI. The trim removed 0 bases at V and 1 base at J, leaving 2 bases unmatched. The CDR3 covers 16 residues. CDR3 loop: CASSYSGDRGNTEAFF. CDR3 coding DNA: TGTGCCAGCAGTTACTCGGGGGACAGGGGGAACACTGAAGCTTTCTTT.

The rearrangement uses TRBV30 and TRBJ2-5; TRBD2 aligns across 8 bases. This CDR3 spans 20 amino acids. The junction had 18 bases not matched to a gene; V was cut back by 0 bases and J by 0 bases. Per germline, CDR1 GTSNPN and CDR2 SVGIG (reference sequence). CDR3 sequence reads: CAWSVGPSGSYLIYQETQYF. The DNA for the CDR3 is TGTGCCTGGAGTGTGGGGCCAAGCGGGAGCTACCTGATCTACCAAGAGACCCAGTACTTC.

The rearrangement links TRBV5-5 to TRBJ2-5; D might be TRBD1 (5 bases). V was shortened by 0 bases and J by 1 base, with 7 bases between the two germline ends. This CDR3 is built from 14 residues. Germline CDR1 and CDR2: SGHKS and YYEKEE (reference sequence). The CDR3 here is CASSLDRPQETQYF. In DNA form, the CDR3 reads TGTGCCAGCAGCTTGGACAGGCCCCAAGAGACCCAGTACTTC.

This chain connects TRBV28 to TRBJ2-7, with D hard to call. The V gene lost 8 bases and the J gene lost 2 bases, with 7 bases spanning the gap. Per germline, CDR1 MDHEN and CDR2 SYDVKM. CDR3 length: 11 residues. DNA for the CDR3: TGTGCCAGCTACTTCGCCTACGAGCAGTACTTC. Its translation is CASYFAYEQYF. The full variable domain, its missing parts supplied by reference TRBV28 and TRBJ2-7, is DVKVTQSSRYLVKRTGEKVFLECVQDMDHENMFWYRQDPGLGLRLIYFSYDVKMKEKGDIPEGYSVSREKKERFSLILESASTNQTSMYLCASYFAYEQYFGPGTRLTVT.

The J gene is TRBJ1-4, the V gene TRBV4-2; D may be TRBD1 (5 bases). The CDR3 is 14 amino acids. The V gene's germline CDR1 is LGHNA and CDR2 YNFKEQ. Deletions cut 1 base from V and 8 bases from J, with 11 bases between. CDR3 coding DNA: TGTGCCAGCAGCCAAGGGGGCTCAAGGGAAAAACTGTTTTTT. It codes for CASSQGGSREKLFF.